The entry that follows covers one T cell receptor (beta chain) sequence. 13 Jbeta primers and 60 Vbeta primers were used for the PCR. The method was immunoSEQ multiplex PCR; TCRdb's version includes in-frame clones alone and lacks a portion of them. The repertoire holds 130,000 or so clones, with more than 70% as singletons. This sample is drawn from a study of cytomegalovirus exposure and HLA in healthy donors. Across the study: A prior analysis found around 110 million unique TCR beta sequences from about 179 million T cells.

Germline trimming cut 6 bases from V and 7 bases from J; bases unmatched to any gene: 7. The germline V gene has CDR1 SNHLY and CDR2 FYNNEI. The CDR3 contains 15 residues. This chain uses TRBV2 with TRBJ1-6; the match to TRBD1 covers 9 bases. Material for sequencing was PBMCs. This sequence originates from a woman in her sixties in good health and CMV-seronegative. The CDR3 DNA is TGTGCCAGCAGCAGATCCGGGACAGGGAATTCACCCCTCCACTTT. It specifies CASSRSGTGNSPLHF.